The clone carrying this T cell receptor (beta chain) was seen many times. Its antigen is not known. TCRdb redid the calling of the multiplex PCR reads with MiXCR, one entry per CDR3 protein. The sample lists 12,000 or so distinct CDR3 sequences, less than 70% occurring once. This sample is drawn from a study of breast tumors, draining lymph nodes, adjacent tissues. Whole-study findings and limits: The data were judged consistent with most tumor T cells coming from lymph node and expanding in tumor. Data only fit, rather than demonstrated, lymph node origin of most tumor T cells. Tumor TCR diversity was below lymph nodes but above nontumor tissue.

Sequencing was done on a sample of breast tumor tissue. This sequence was found in a female donor with breast cancer. Some clones in this sample may be carry-over from other donors' samples.

The CDR3 DNA is TGTGCCAGCAGCTTAAGGGAGGTCCACGAGCAGTACTTC. This encodes CASSLREVHEQYF. The chain uses TRBV7-8 and TRBJ2-7; D perhaps matches TRBD2 (6 bases). V shed 2 bases and J shed 5 bases, with 10 bases lying between them. Germline CDR1 SGHVS, CDR2 FQNEAQ. The CDR3 is 13 residues long.